This passage covers 3 T cell receptor beta chains from one sample sequenced in a study of CD8+ T cells in alopecia areata. Treatment: oral pan-JAK inhibitor, 5-10 mg twice daily. RNA extraction was followed by reverse transcription into cDNA, which acted as the sequencing template. Assay: immunoSEQ multiplex PCR; the TCRdb copy retains only in-frame clones and omits some. Among 150,000 to 200,000 clones listed, about 48% were seen once. Sequenced here: CD8+ T cells sorted from blood, sampled at week 24, from a patient treated with tofacitinib. The receptors come from a human donor with alopecia areata.

J is TRBJ2-7 and V is TRBV5-1, with D possibly TRBD2 on 6 matching bases. The CDR3 loop spans 16 amino acids. Germline V gives CDR1 SGHRS, CDR2 YFSETQ. V was cut by 2 bases and J by 4 bases, with 19 bases left in between. The CDR3 loop is CASSLGRGSKTYEQYF. The CDR3 region has the DNA TGCGCCAGCAGCTTAGGGCGGGGATCGAAGACTTACGAGCAGTACTTC. The full variable domain, rest sourced from reference TRBV5-1 and TRBJ2-7, is KAGVTQTPRYLIKTRGQQVTLSCSPISGHRSVSWYQQTPGQGLQFLFEYFSETQRNKGNFPGRFSGRQFSNSRSEMNVSTLELGDSALYLCASSLGRGSKTYEQYFGPGTRLTVT.

The chain links TRBV30 to TRBJ2-6, with TRBD1 matching 10 bases. The CDR3 has 16 residues. CDR1 and CDR2 (germline): GTSNPN, SVGIG (reference sequence). J lost 3 bases, V lost 5 bases, and 7 bases had no gene match. CDR3 in amino acids: CAWDWTGGYGANVLTF. CDR3 nucleotides: TGTGCCTGGGATTGGACAGGGGGTTATGGGGCCAACGTCCTGACTTTC.

This chain connects TRBV2 to TRBJ2-7; TRBD1 aligns across 7 bases. Germline trimming cut 8 bases from V and 3 bases from J; bases unmatched to any gene: 4. CDR1 SNHLY and CDR2 FYNNEI come from the germline V gene. This CDR3 is 12 amino acids long. CDR3 coding DNA: TGTGCCAGCCTGGGACAGAGCTACGAGCAGTACTTC. Its protein is CASLGQSYEQYF.